The source of this T cell receptor beta chain is a study of PD-L1 blockade in urothelial cancer. Study in general: Counts from blood samples showed a median of roughly 150,000 T cells.

CDR1 is SGHNT and CDR2 is YYREEE in the germline V gene (reference sequence). This CDR3 has 13 residues. V was trimmed by 4 bases and J by 8 bases, leaving 12 bases between them. TCRdb's copy holds only in-frame clones and misses some; the assay was immunoSEQ multiplex PCR. This table holds tens of thousands of clones, approximately 80% found once. Pretreatment sampling and on-treatment sampling together yielded between 1 and 8 samples for each patient. For this clone: As yet, its antigen is unknown.

Study-wide points: In blood at 3 weeks, tumor-associated clones expanded more among patients with durable benefit.

The input for sequencing was PBMCs, taken around atezolizumab (anti-PD-L1) treatment. The V and J genes are TRBV5-4 and TRBJ1-4, with no clear D. The receptor was isolated from an older man with urothelial cancer. The CDR3 DNA reads as TGTGCCAGCAGCGCCAAGGCGAGGGAAAAACTGTTTTTT. This gives the protein CASSAKAREKLFF.